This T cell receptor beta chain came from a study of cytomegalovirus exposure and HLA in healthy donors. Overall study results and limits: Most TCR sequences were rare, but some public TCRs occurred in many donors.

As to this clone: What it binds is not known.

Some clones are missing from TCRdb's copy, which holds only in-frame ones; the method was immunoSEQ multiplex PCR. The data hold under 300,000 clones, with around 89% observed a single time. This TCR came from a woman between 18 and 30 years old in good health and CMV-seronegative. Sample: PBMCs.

The CDR3 reads CAISPTGGSSPLHF. For the CDR3, the DNA is TGTGCCATCAGTCCGACAGGGGGTTCTTCACCCCTCCACTTT. The chain carries TRBV10-3 and TRBJ1-6, with TRBD1 identical over 9 bases. Germline V gene data show CDR1 as ENHRY and CDR2 as SYGVKD. CDR3 size: 14 residues. V was clipped by 5 bases and J by 9 bases; unmatched bases: 5.